This T cell receptor beta chain was sequenced in a study of blood T cell repertoires in COVID-19. Across the whole study: Sites in the United States, Italy and Spain provided acute and convalescent COVID-19 samples.

Profiling relied on immunoSEQ multiplex PCR, and the TCRdb table lists in-frame clones only, not all of them. The table includes about 200,000 clones, around 81% detected once. Participants came from some 26 US areas, aged about 18 to 89 years. Assignments of participants to cohorts depended upon their own reported clinical history. Cohort 3 recovered donors had two negative PCRs, clearance, or symptom resolution. V lost 5 bases, J lost 1 base, and 6 bases stayed unmatched. CDR1 is MNHEY, CDR2 SMNVEV, per germline (reference sequence). The length of the CDR3 is 15 residues. The chain links TRBV27 to TRBJ2-5, with TRBD2 matching 8 bases. What was sequenced was PBMCs or T cells enriched from blood (not recorded which). The TCR sequence derives from a man aged 40-49 years who had recovered from COVID-19. The CDR3 nucleotides read TGTGCCAGCAGTGGATACGGGGGGGCCCAAGAGACCCAGTACTTC. This sequence encodes CASSGYGGAQETQYF.